The present T cell receptor (beta chain) was sequenced within a study of cytomegalovirus exposure and HLA in healthy donors. Study results and limitations: Among TCR sequences, most were rare, though some public TCRs appeared in many donors. Overall, approximately 180 TCR beta chains were annotated as cytomegalovirus-associated.

Germline V gives CDR1 SGDLS, CDR2 YYNGEE. V was clipped by 5 bases and J by 9 bases, with 21 bases between them. CDR3 length: 15 amino acids. This clone was observed a few times. Antigen unknown. The table came from immunoSEQ multiplex PCR; TCRdb's copy has only in-frame clones and leaves some out. The sample contains roughly 84,000 clones, roughly 93% of which appear only once. The specimen was PBMCs. This chain joins TRBV9 and TRBJ1-3; tentatively, D is TRBD1 (5 bases). The receptor was isolated from a man aged 30 to 39 in good health and CMV-seronegative. CDR3 DNA sequence: TGTGCCAGCAGTTTCCTGGGGCGGGGCGAGGGCACCATATATTTT. As protein: CASSFLGRGEGTIYF.